This T cell receptor beta chain was captured by sequencing in a study of T cell responses to AZD1222 COVID-19 vaccine. Study-level results: At baseline, seropositivity was found in only six or seven AZD1222 recipients. Donors were chiefly white British, with a greater number of females, and clonal diversity was perhaps underestimated. When two AZD1222 doses had been given, Spike-specific TCR breadth and depth rose.

About this clone itself: Its specificity is not known.

Germline CDR1 reads LGHDT; CDR2 reads YNNKEL (reference sequence). The CDR3 is 13 residues long. The V and J ends lost 6 bases and 5 bases respectively, with 11 bases between them. The method was immunoSEQ multiplex PCR; TCRdb's version includes in-frame clones alone and lacks a portion of them. The sample lists about 120,000 clones, roughly 89% occurring once. The sample in question was peripheral blood, obtained on day 0 of AZD1222 vaccination. This chain links TRBV3-1 (or the pseudogene TRBV3-2) with TRBJ1-5, with a tentative D call TRBD1 (6 bases). The TCR sequence derives from an adult in good health. DNA for the CDR3: TGTGCCAGCAGTCACAACAGGGATCAGCCCCAGCATTTT. Protein sequence: CASSHNRDQPQHF.